The 20 T cell receptor beta chains below come from one sample, sequenced in a study of cytotoxic CD8 clonotypes in ibrutinib-treated CLL. Only in-frame clones appear in the TCRdb table, and some are missing; sequencing was by immunoSEQ multiplex PCR. The sample records over 130,000 clones, around 84% being singletons. The sequenced sample was PBMCs, obtained after 36 months of ibrutinib treatment. The receptors were sampled from a human donor with chronic lymphocytic leukemia.

The V call is TRBV6-4, the J call TRBJ1-2; 9 nucleotides align to TRBD1. Germline values: CDR1 MRHNA, CDR2 SNTAGT. The CDR3 contains 20 residues. V gave up 2 bases and J gave up 4 bases; unmatched junction bases: 20. The chain's CDR3 is CASSDRTGATSWRPLYGYTF. The CDR3 DNA follows: TGTGCCAGCAGTGACCGGACAGGGGCGACCTCTTGGAGACCTCTCTATGGCTACACCTTC.

This clone showed up just a few times. The gene calls are TRBV19 and TRBJ1-2, with D hard to call. The V end lost 9 bases, the J end lost 3 bases, and 14 bases lay between the germline ends. This CDR3 is built from 13 residues. Germline assignment: CDR1 LNHDA and CDR2 SQIVND (reference sequence). This CDR3 reads CASVPPSYYGYTF. DNA for the CDR3: TGTGCCAGCGTACCACCTTCTTACTATGGCTACACCTTC.

V is TRBV4-1 and J is TRBJ1-5; D uncertain. Germline V CDR1 and CDR2: MGHRA, YSYEKL. Trimming stripped 0 bases from V and 6 bases from J, with 12 bases between. The length of the CDR3 is 15 residues. The CDR3 coding sequence is TGCGCCAGCAGCCAAGATAGGCCAGCCAGTCAGCCCCAGCATTTT. Its translation is CASSQDRPASQPQHF.

The V and J genes are TRBV5-1 and TRBJ2-2; unclear D gene. Between the trimmed V and J ends, which lost 0 bases and 5 bases, there was a span of 8 bases. The CDR3 runs 14 residues. Germline V gene data show CDR1 as SGHRS and CDR2 as YFSETQ. The CDR3 loop reads CASSLVGLTGELFF. The DNA for the CDR3 is TGCGCCAGCAGCTTGGTAGGGCTTACCGGGGAGCTGTTTTTT.

The table lists this clone with a few counts. The chain has TRBV5-6 and TRBJ2-3; D is ambiguous. CDR3 length: 13 amino acids. V gave up 4 bases and J gave up 6 bases, with 12 bases separating them. Germline assignment: CDR1 SGHDT and CDR2 YYEEEE. CDR3 bases: TGTGCCAGCAGCGGGATGCATGTCGATACGCAGTATTTT. Translation gives CASSGMHVDTQYF.

This sequence joins TRBV10-1 and TRBJ2-2; tentative D call: TRBD1 (6 bases). V gave up 10 bases and J gave up 3 bases, with 18 bases separating them. CDR1 is WNHNN, CDR2 SYGVQD, per germline (reference sequence). The length of the CDR3 is 15 residues. The CDR3 nucleotides are TGCGCCATCCCCTTTGGGGGCGGTGACACCGGGGAGCTGTTTTTT. Amino acids: CAIPFGGGDTGELFF.

CDR3 DNA sequence: TGTGCCAGCTCACCACCGGTTGACAGGGGGGATGAAAAACTGTTTTTT. Translating it yields CASSPPVDRGDEKLFF. The chain has TRBV18 and TRBJ1-4; 9 nucleotides align to TRBD1. V lost 0 bases, J lost 6 bases, and 5 bases stayed unmatched. This CDR3 region has 16 residues. Germline values: CDR1 KGHSH, CDR2 LQKENI.

The gene calls are TRBV30 and TRBJ2-5; TRBD1 agrees at 10 bases. The V segment lost 3 bases and the J segment 3 bases; nucleotides outside the gene matches: 7. CDR1 is GTSNPN, CDR2 SVGIG, per germline (reference sequence). The CDR3 sequence is 15 residues long. In DNA, the CDR3 is TGTGCCTGGAGCCCGTTCGGACAGGGGGAAGAGACCCAGTACTTC. Translating gives CAWSPFGQGEETQYF. Together with reference TRBV30 and TRBJ2-5, the CDR3 gives the full variable domain: SQTIHQWPATLVQPVGSPLSLECTVEGTSNPNLYWYRQAAGRGLQLLFYSVGIGQISSEVPQNLSASRPQDRQFILSSKKLLLSDSGFYLCAWSPFGQGEETQYFGPGTRLLVL.

In DNA form, the CDR3 reads TGTGCCAGCAGGCGGGGGGGAACAGATACGCAGTATTTT. This encodes CASRRGGTDTQYF. This chain links TRBV28 with TRBJ2-3; TRBD2 matches 9 bases. This CDR3 is built from 13 residues. The V gene end was trimmed by 6 bases and the J gene end by 3 bases; junction bases not matched to a gene: 1. CDR1 is MDHEN, CDR2 SYDVKM, per germline.

V and J are TRBV5-1 and TRBJ1-2; 7 nucleotides agree with TRBD1. Germline lookup yields CDR1 SGHRS and CDR2 YFSETQ. Trimming cost V 4 bases and J 0 bases; bases outside gene matches: 3. CDR3 length equals 14 residues. In DNA, the CDR3 is TGCGCCAGCAGCAAGGGACAGACTAACTATGGCTACACCTTC. Protein: CASSKGQTNYGYTF. The full variable domain, its missing parts supplied by reference TRBV5-1 and TRBJ1-2, is KAGVTQTPRYLIKTRGQQVTLSCSPISGHRSVSWYQQTPGQGLQFLFEYFSETQRNKGNFPGRFSGRQFSNSRSEMNVSTLELGDSALYLCASSKGQTNYGYTFGSGTRLTVV.

The table lists this clone with a count of one. The chain combines TRBV13 with TRBJ1-4; D is ambiguous. This CDR3 is built from 11 residues. The V end lost 6 bases, the J end lost 6 bases, and 5 bases lay between the germline ends. Germline assignment: CDR1 PRHDT and CDR2 FYEKMQ (reference sequence). This CDR3 reads CASSGDEKLFF. CDR3 DNA sequence: TGTGCCAGCAGTGGAGATGAAAAACTGTTTTTT.

The chain joins TRBV5-1 to TRBJ2-1; D remains unclear. Germline V gene lookup returns CDR1 SGHRS and CDR2 YFSETQ. CDR3 size: 13 residues. With 0 bases removed from V and 16 bases from J, the gap between germline ends came to 17 bases. CDR3 region: CASSLDTFMGKFF. In DNA form, the CDR3 reads TGCGCCAGCAGCTTGGACACCTTCATGGGTAAATTCTTC. Based on the CDR3 plus reference TRBV5-1 and TRBJ2-1, the full variable domain is KAGVTQTPRYLIKTRGQQVTLSCSPISGHRSVSWYQQTPGQGLQFLFEYFSETQRNKGNFPGRFSGRQFSNSRSEMNVSTLELGDSALYLCASSLDTFMGKFFGPGTRLTVL.

The rearrangement links TRBV6-5 to TRBJ2-1, with D perhaps given as TRBD1 or TRBD2 (5 bases each). Trimming took off 0 bases at V and 7 bases at J, with 13 bases between the two ends. The CDR3 is made up of 15 amino acids. CDR1 MNHEY and CDR2 SVGAGI come from the germline V gene. The DNA for the CDR3 is TGTGCCAGCAGTTACTCGTGGGACCCCGGGAATGAGCAGTTCTTC. This gives the protein CASSYSWDPGNEQFF.

The CDR3 DNA is TGTGCCAGTGTTTCTGAGGGCAGACTGAACACTGAAGCTTTCTTT. Translated, it gives CASVSEGRLNTEAFF. The genes are TRBV19 and TRBJ1-1; no clear D. CDR1 and CDR2 from the germline V gene are LNHDA and SQIVND (reference sequence). Trimming stripped 8 bases from V and 0 bases from J, with 16 bases between. The CDR3 length is 15 residues.

The chain uses TRBV5-1 and TRBJ1-1, with TRBD1 as a possible D gene (5 bases). With 3 bases removed from V and 4 bases from J, the gap between germline ends came to 13 bases. The germline V gene encodes CDR1 SGHRS and CDR2 YFSETQ. The CDR3 runs 14 residues. CDR3 sequence reads: CASSSQGVGTEAFF. As DNA, the CDR3 is TGCGCCAGCAGCTCCCAGGGTGTCGGCACTGAAGCTTTCTTT. Based on the CDR3 plus reference TRBV5-1 and TRBJ1-1, the full variable domain is KAGVTQTPRYLIKTRGQQVTLSCSPISGHRSVSWYQQTPGQGLQFLFEYFSETQRNKGNFPGRFSGRQFSNSRSEMNVSTLELGDSALYLCASSSQGVGTEAFFGQGTRLTVV.

The chain employs TRBV11-3 and TRBJ2-5; a weak D match, TRBD2 (6 bases). Germline V CDR1 and CDR2: SGHNT, YENEEA. CDR3 size: 15 residues. Trimming stripped 5 bases from V and 2 bases from J, with 15 bases between. The DNA for the CDR3 is TGTGCCAGCAGCCTAAATGGCGGGATACAAGAGACCCAGTACTTC. Its protein product is CASSLNGGIQETQYF.

About this clone itself: The junction departs from the called germline gene at one end, perhaps through a read error. V gene TRBV6-1 combines with J gene TRBJ1-4, with TRBD1 as a possible D gene (6 bases). The V gene's germline CDR1 is MNHNS and CDR2 SASEGT. This CDR3 is 12 amino acids long. CDR3 sequence (DNA): TGTGCCAGCAGTCCTGGTGGGGGGCAGCCCCGATTT. Translated: CASSPGGGQPRF.

This clone has a handful of counts. V and J are TRBV19 and TRBJ1-1; a weak D match, TRBD1 (6 bases). Germline lookup yields CDR1 LNHDA and CDR2 SQIVND (reference sequence). V shed 3 bases and J shed 3 bases, with 8 bases lying between them. CDR3 length equals 13 residues. The CDR3 DNA reads TGTGCCAGTAGTATTCACAGGGACACTGAAGCTTTCTTT. Translation gives CASSIHRDTEAFF.

This clone was recorded a few times. The chain combines TRBV4-2 with TRBJ2-2; unclear D gene. The CDR3 covers 13 residues. CDR1 and CDR2 from the germline V gene are LGHNA and YNFKEQ. V was trimmed by 3 bases and J by 7 bases, leaving 9 bases between them. The CDR3 nucleotides are TGTGCCAGCAGCCATACAGAGTTCGGGGAGCTGTTTTTT. It translates to CASSHTEFGELFF.

The gene calls are TRBV19 and TRBJ1-1, with 8 bases lining up with TRBD1. Trimming took 4 bases from V and 5 from J; bases not matched to a gene: 6. Germline V CDR1 and CDR2: LNHDA, SQIVND (reference sequence). CDR3 length: 14 residues. As DNA, the CDR3 is TGTGCCAGTAGTACCGGACAGGGTATTACTGAAGCTTTCTTT. It translates to CASSTGQGITEAFF.